These T cell receptor beta chains were read from a single sample in a study of shared clonotypes between healthy human individuals. TCRdb's copy holds only in-frame clones and misses some; the assay was immunoSEQ multiplex PCR. The data show some 2 million clones, less than 95% seen once. Sequencing used naive CD8+ T cells sorted from blood. The receptors come from a man aged 18 to 30 in good health. Each CDR3 is given with its conserved first and last residue. The D gene is left open where the match is weak. Where a row states a size, it is once, few, many or the class of an expanded clone; other rows omit it.

CDR3 length,J gene,clone size,D gene,V gene,CDR3 protein,CDR3 DNA
14,TRBJ2-7,-,TRBD2,TRBV5-6,CASSSLAESYEQYF,TGTGCCAGCAGCTCACTAGCGGAGTCCTACGAGCAGTACTTC
15,TRBJ2-7,-,TRBD1,TRBV7-9,CASSDPGQGLYEQYF,TGTGCCAGCAGCGACCCGGGACAGGGGCTATACGAGCAGTACTTC
16,TRBJ1-6,-,TRBD1,TRBV19,CASSLAPGQGTSPLHF,TGTGCCAGTAGTCTAGCTCCGGGACAGGGAACTTCACCCCTCCACTTT
17,TRBJ2-5,-,TRBD2,TRBV13,CASSLLGAGGQQETQYF,TGTGCCAGCAGCTTATTAGGAGCGGGAGGACAACAAGAGACCCAGTACTTC
18,TRBJ2-2,-,TRBD2,TRBV4-3,CASSVRTTSYVDTGELFF,TGCGCCAGCAGCGTTCGCACGACTAGCTACGTGGACACCGGGGAGCTGTTTTTT
15,TRBJ1-2,-,TRBD1,TRBV28,CASSFPKDRVYGYTF,TGTGCCAGCAGTTTTCCAAAGGACAGGGTCTATGGCTACACCTTC
15,TRBJ2-2,-,TRBD1,TRBV7-6,CASSLGQGAYGELFF,TGTGCCAGCAGTTTGGGACAGGGCGCGTACGGGGAGCTGTTTTTT
17,TRBJ2-5,-,TRBD1,TRBV10-3,CAISESPWDRGEETQYF,TGTGCCATCAGTGAGTCCCCCTGGGACAGGGGGGAAGAGACCCAGTACTTC
15,TRBJ1-2,-,TRBD1,TRBV28,CASSSISGQGDGYTF,TGTGCCAGCAGTTCCATATCCGGACAGGGCGATGGCTACACCTTC
17,TRBJ2-1,-,-,TRBV4-1,CASSQAPGVIVYNEQFF,TGCGCCAGCAGCCAAGCGCCAGGGGTTATAGTCTACAATGAGCAGTTCTTC
16,TRBJ2-5,-,-,TRBV11-2,CASSPTVGPSMGTQYF,TGTGCCAGCAGCCCAACCGTCGGGCCCTCGATGGGAACCCAGTACTTC
17,TRBJ2-1,-,TRBD2,TRBV15,CATSREGLAGAYNEQFF,TGTGCCACCAGCAGGGAGGGACTAGCGGGGGCTTACAATGAGCAGTTCTTC
12,TRBJ2-1,-,-,TRBV29-1,CSLWGTYNEQFF,TGCAGCCTCTGGGGCACATACAATGAGCAGTTCTTC
18,TRBJ1-5,-,-,TRBV4-1,CASSQDLSSNGGNQPQHF,TGCGCCAGCAGCCAAGATCTCTCCTCTAACGGGGGCAATCAGCCCCAGCATTTT
11,TRBJ2-3,-,-,TRBV2,CAREDLDTQYF,TGTGCCAGGGAAGATCTGGATACGCAGTATTTT
15,TRBJ1-3,-,-,TRBV5-6,CASSWTDGHVDTIYF,TGTGCCAGCAGCTGGACAGACGGTCATGTAGACACCATATATTTT
15,TRBJ1-6,-,TRBD1,TRBV10-1,CASSVPGQTNSPLHF,TGCGCCAGCAGTGTACCGGGACAGACGAATTCACCCCTCCACTTT
16,TRBJ1-1,-,TRBD1,TRBV2,CASRIDVGQGNTEAFF,TGTGCCAGCAGGATAGACGTCGGACAGGGGAACACTGAAGCTTTCTTT
16,TRBJ2-3,-,TRBD2,TRBV11-1,CASTWTSGGLTDTQYF,TGTGCCAGCACCTGGACTAGCGGGGGCCTCACAGATACGCAGTATTTT
14,TRBJ1-3,-,-,TRBV2,CASSDSGTGNTIYF,TGTGCCAGCAGTGATTCAGGGACGGGAAACACCATATATTTT
18,TRBJ1-4,-,-,TRBV4-1,CASSQDKGAVATNEKLFF,TGCGCCAGCAGCCAAGATAAAGGGGCAGTTGCAACTAATGAAAAACTGTTTTTT
11,TRBJ2-7,-,-,TRBV13,CASSLSSEQYF,TGTGCCAGCAGCTTATCCTCCGAGCAGTACTTC
14,TRBJ2-7,-,TRBD2,TRBV19,CASSMGSGGYEQYF,TGTGCCAGTAGTATGGGCTCGGGGGGCTACGAGCAGTACTTC
15,TRBJ2-7,-,-,TRBV6-5,CASSYSGQTYYEQYF,TGTGCCAGCAGTTACTCGGGGCAGACATACTACGAGCAGTACTTC
16,TRBJ2-1,-,TRBD1,TRBV6-5,CASSYSWDSLYNEQFF,TGTGCCAGCAGTTACTCGTGGGACAGCCTTTACAATGAGCAGTTCTTC
14,TRBJ2-7,-,-,TRBV7-2,CASSLGGAPYEQYF,TGTGCCAGCAGCTTAGGAGGGGCCCCCTACGAGCAGTACTTC
13,TRBJ2-2,-,TRBD2,TRBV27,CASSFGGTGELFF,TGTGCCAGCAGTTTCGGGGGGACCGGGGAGCTGTTTTTT
14,TRBJ2-6,-,-,TRBV14,CASREGTGANVLTF,TGTGCCAGCAGAGAGGGAACTGGGGCCAACGTCCTGACTTTC
16,TRBJ2-1,-,TRBD2,TRBV4-1,CASSQDSRGGGNEQFF,TGCGCCAGCAGCCAAGATTCACGGGGGGGCGGAAATGAGCAGTTCTTC
13,TRBJ1-2,-,TRBD1,TRBV10-3,CASSPGQFYGYTF,TGTGCCAGCAGCCCGGGACAGTTTTATGGCTACACCTTC
13,TRBJ2-5,-,-,TRBV9,CASSVWGQETQYF,TGTGCCAGCAGCGTATGGGGCCAAGAGACCCAGTACTTC
12,TRBJ2-7,-,-,TRBV6-1,CASSITSYEQYF,TGTGCCAGCAGCATAACTAGCTACGAGCAGTACTTC
13,TRBJ2-7,-,-,TRBV27,CASSFQINYEQYF,TGTGCCAGCAGTTTCCAGATTAACTACGAGCAGTACTTC
16,TRBJ1-4,-,TRBD1,TRBV9,CASSVGERTGSEKLFF,TGTGCCAGCAGCGTAGGGGAGAGGACAGGGAGTGAAAAACTGTTTTTT
14,TRBJ2-7,-,-,TRBV10-1,CASSAIGDSYEQYF,TGCGCCAGCAGTGCAATCGGGGACTCCTACGAGCAGTACTTC
12,TRBJ1-5,once,-,TRBV28,CASSWAYQPQHF,TGTGCCAGCAGTTGGGCCTATCAGCCCCAGCATTTT
16,TRBJ2-3,-,-,TRBV11-3,CASSPGQLSSTDTQYF,TGTGCCAGCAGCCCCGGACAGCTCTCTAGCACAGATACGCAGTATTTT
12,TRBJ2-3,once,-,TRBV9,CASSRWGDTQYF,TGTGCCAGCTCCCGTTGGGGAGATACGCAGTATTTT
13,TRBJ1-1,few,-,TRBV5-4,CASSLLSHTEAFF,TGTGCCAGCAGCTTGCTTTCGCATACTGAAGCTTTCTTT
13,TRBJ2-7,-,-,TRBV5-6,CASSSGLTYEQYF,TGTGCCAGCAGCTCGGGCCTCACTTACGAGCAGTACTTC
15,TRBJ2-3,-,-,TRBV21-1,CASSPNGPEADTQYF,TGTGCCAGCAGCCCCAACGGCCCGGAGGCAGATACGCAGTATTTT
11,TRBJ2-7,-,-,TRBV10-2,CASSEGSEQYF,TGCGCCAGCAGTGAGGGGTCTGAGCAGTACTTC
14,TRBJ2-1,-,TRBD1,TRBV5-1,CASTTQGVLDEQFF,TGCGCCAGCACCACCCAGGGGGTTTTGGATGAGCAGTTCTTC
16,TRBJ2-7,-,TRBD1,TRBV11-2,CASSFGPGTGLAEQYF,TGTGCCAGCAGCTTCGGGCCCGGGACAGGGTTGGCCGAGCAGTACTTC
15,TRBJ2-7,once,-,TRBV23-1,CASSQSRESQYEQYF,TGCGCCAGCAGTCAATCACGAGAAAGCCAGTACGAGCAGTACTTC
15,TRBJ2-7,-,-,TRBV13,CASSLAGVGEYEQYF,TGTGCCAGCAGCTTAGCCGGGGTAGGAGAGTACGAGCAGTACTTC
14,TRBJ1-5,-,-,TRBV4-3,CASSQEVGNQPQHF,TGCGCCAGCAGCCAAGAAGTAGGCAATCAGCCCCAGCATTTT
16,TRBJ2-1,-,TRBD1,TRBV6-5,CASSYSGTGNYNEQFF,TGTGCCAGCAGTTACTCGGGGACAGGGAACTACAATGAGCAGTTCTTC
14,TRBJ1-2,-,-,TRBV4-3,CASSQDRGAVGYTF,TGCGCCAGCAGCCAAGATCGAGGGGCTGTCGGCTACACCTTC
14,TRBJ2-2,-,TRBD1,TRBV27,CASSGTANTGELFF,TGTGCCAGCAGTGGGACAGCCAACACCGGGGAGCTGTTTTTT
16,TRBJ1-1,once,TRBD1,TRBV7-9,CAIRQGASDMNTEAFF,TGTGCAATCAGACAGGGGGCTTCGGATATGAACACTGAAGCTTTCTTT